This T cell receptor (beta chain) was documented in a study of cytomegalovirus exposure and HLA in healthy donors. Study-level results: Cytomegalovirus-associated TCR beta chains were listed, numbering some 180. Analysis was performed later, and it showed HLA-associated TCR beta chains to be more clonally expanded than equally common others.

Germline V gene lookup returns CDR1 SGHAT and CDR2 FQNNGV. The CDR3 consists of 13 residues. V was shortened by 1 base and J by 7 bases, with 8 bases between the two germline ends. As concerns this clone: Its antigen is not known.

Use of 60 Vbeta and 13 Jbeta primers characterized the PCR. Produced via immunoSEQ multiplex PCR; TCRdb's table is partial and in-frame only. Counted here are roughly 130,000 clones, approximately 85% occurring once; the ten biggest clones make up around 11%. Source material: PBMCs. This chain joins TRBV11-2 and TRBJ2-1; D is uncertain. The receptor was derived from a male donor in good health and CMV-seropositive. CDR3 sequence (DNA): TGTGCCAGCAGCTTAGTTTCACTAAATGAGCAGTTCTTC. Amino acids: CASSLVSLNEQFF.